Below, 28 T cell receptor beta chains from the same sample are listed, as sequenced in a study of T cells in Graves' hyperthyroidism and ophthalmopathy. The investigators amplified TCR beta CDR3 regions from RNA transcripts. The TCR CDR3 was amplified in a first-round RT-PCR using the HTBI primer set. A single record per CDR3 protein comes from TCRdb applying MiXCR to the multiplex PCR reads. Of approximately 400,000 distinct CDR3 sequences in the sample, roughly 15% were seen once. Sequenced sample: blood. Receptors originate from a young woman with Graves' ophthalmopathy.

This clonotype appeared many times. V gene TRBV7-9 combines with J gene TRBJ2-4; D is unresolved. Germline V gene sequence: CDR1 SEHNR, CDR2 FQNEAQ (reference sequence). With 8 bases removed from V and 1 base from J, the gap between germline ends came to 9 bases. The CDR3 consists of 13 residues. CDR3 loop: CASHDVAKNIQYF. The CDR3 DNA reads TGTGCCAGCCATGACGTGGCCAAAAACATTCAGTACTTC.

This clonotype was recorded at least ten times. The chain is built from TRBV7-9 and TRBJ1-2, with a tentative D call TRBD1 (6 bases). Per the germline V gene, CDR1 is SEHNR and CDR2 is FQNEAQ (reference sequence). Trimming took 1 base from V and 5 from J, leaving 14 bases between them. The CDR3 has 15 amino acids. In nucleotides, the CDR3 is TGTGCCAGCAGCTTAGGGGGGGGCGCCGGGTATGGCTACACCTTC. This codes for CASSLGGGAGYGYTF.

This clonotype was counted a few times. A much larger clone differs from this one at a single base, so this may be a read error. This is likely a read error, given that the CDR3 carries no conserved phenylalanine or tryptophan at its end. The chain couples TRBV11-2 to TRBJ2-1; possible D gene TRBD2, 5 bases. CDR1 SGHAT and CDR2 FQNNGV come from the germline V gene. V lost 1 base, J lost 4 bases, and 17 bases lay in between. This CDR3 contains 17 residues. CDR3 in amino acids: CASSLGGSLRQYNEQFL. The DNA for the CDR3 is TGTGCCAGCAGCTTAGGAGGGTCCCTCCGTCAATACAATGAGCAGTTCCTC.

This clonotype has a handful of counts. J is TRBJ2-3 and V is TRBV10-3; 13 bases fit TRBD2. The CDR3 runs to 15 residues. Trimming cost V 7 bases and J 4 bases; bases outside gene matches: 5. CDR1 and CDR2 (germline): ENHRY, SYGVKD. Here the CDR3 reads CAITRTSGGSDTQYF. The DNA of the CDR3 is TGTGCCATCACCCGGACTAGCGGGGGCTCAGATACGCAGTATTTT.

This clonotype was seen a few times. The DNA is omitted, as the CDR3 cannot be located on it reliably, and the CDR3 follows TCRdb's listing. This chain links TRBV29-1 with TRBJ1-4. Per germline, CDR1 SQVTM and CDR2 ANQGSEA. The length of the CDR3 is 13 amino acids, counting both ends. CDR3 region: CSVINFGNEKLFF.

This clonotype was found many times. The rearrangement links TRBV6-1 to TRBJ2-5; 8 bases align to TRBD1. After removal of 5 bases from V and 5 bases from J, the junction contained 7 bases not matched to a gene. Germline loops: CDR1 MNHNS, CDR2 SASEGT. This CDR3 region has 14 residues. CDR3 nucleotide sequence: TGTGCCAGCAGTTATACAGGGGGGAGGGAGACCCAGTACTTC. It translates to CASSYTGGRETQYF.

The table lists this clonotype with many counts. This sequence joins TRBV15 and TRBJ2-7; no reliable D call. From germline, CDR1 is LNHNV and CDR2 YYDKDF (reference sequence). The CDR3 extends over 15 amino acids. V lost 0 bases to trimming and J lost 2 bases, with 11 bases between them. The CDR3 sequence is CATSRDREITYEQYF. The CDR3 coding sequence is TGTGCCACCAGCAGAGATCGCGAGATAACCTACGAGCAGTACTTC. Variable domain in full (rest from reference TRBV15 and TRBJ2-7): DAMVIQNPRYQVTQFGKPVTLSCSQTLNHNVMYWYQQKSSQAPKLLFHYYDKDFNNEADTPDNFQSRRPNTSFCFLDIRSPGLGDTAMYLCATSRDREITYEQYFGPGTRLTVT.

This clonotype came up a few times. The CDR3 DNA sequence: TGTGCCAGCAGCTTAGTTGGCTGGACTAGCGGGGGGGGATACAATGAGCAGTTCTTC. This codes for CASSLVGWTSGGGYNEQFF. The V gene is TRBV5-6, the J gene TRBJ2-1, with 15 nucleotides matching TRBD2. Germline CDR1 is SGHDT and CDR2 is YYEEEE. The CDR3 has 19 residues. V was pared by 2 bases and J by 4 bases, with 10 bases of the junction left unmatched. Full variable domain (rest looked up from reference TRBV5-6 and TRBJ2-1): DAGVTQSPTHLIKTRGQQVTLRCSPKSGHDTVSWYQQALGQGPQFIFQYYEEEERQRGNFPDRFSGHQFPNYSSELNVNALLLGDSALYLCASSLVGWTSGGGYNEQFFGPGTRLTVL.

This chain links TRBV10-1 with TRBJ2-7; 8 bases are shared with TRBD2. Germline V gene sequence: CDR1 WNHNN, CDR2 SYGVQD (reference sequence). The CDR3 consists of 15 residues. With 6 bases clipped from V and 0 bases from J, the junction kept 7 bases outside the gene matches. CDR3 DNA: TGCGCCAGCAGCCCGGGACTAGGGCGCTCCTACGAGCAGTACTTC. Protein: CASSPGLGRSYEQYF.

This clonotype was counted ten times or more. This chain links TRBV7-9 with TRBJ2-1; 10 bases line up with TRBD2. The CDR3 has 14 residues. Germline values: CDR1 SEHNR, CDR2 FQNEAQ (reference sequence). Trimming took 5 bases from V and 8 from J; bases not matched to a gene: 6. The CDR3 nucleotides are TGTGCCAGCAGCAACTACCTAGCGGGGGATGAGCAGTTCTTC. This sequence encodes CASSNYLAGDEQFF.

CDR3 nucleotide sequence: TGTGCCAGTAGTAAGGTGCTTTGGGACGGATACGAGCAGTACTTC. Residues: CASSKVLWDGYEQYF. The chain combines TRBV19 with TRBJ2-7; D assignment may be TRBD1 or TRBD2 (5 bases each). The CDR3 spans 15 residues. Germline V CDR1 and CDR2: LNHDA, SQIVND (reference sequence). Trimming cost V 4 bases and J 4 bases, with 17 bases left between them.

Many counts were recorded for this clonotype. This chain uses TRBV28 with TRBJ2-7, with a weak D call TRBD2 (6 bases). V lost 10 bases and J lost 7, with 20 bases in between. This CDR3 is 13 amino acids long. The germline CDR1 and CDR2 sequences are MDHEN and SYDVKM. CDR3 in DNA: TGTGCCACCGCCTTCCTGTTGGAGGGTGAGCAGTACTTC. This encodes CATAFLLEGEQYF.

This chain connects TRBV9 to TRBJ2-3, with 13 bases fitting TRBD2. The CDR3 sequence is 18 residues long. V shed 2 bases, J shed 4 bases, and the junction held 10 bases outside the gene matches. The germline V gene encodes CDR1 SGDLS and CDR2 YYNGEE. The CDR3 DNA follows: TGTGCCAGCAGCGTTTATCGACTAGCGGGGGGCCGCCCAGATACGCAGTATTTT. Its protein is CASSVYRLAGGRPDTQYF. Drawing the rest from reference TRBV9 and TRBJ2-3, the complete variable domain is DSGVTQTPKHLITATGQRVTLRCSPRSGDLSVYWYQQSLDQGLQFLIQYYNGEERAKGNILERFSAQQFPDLHSELNLSSLELGDSALYFCASSVYRLAGGRPDTQYFGPGTRLTVL.

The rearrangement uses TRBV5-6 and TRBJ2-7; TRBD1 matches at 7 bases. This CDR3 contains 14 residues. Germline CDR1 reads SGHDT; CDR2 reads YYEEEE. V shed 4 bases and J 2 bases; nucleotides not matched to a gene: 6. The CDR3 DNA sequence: TGTGCCAGCAGCGAGGGACAGACCCCCTACGAGCAGTACTTC. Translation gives CASSEGQTPYEQYF.

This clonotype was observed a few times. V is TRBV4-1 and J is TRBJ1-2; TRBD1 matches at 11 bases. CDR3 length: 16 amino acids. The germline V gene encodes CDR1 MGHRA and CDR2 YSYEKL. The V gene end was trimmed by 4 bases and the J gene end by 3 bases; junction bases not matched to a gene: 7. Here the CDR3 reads CASSLSGTGGDYGYTF. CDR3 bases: TGCGCCAGCAGCCTTTCCGGGACAGGGGGTGACTATGGCTACACCTTC.

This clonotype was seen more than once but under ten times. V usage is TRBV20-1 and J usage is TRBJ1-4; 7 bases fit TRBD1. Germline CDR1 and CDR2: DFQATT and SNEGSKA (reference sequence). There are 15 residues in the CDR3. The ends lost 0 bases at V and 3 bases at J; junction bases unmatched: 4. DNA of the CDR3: TGCAGTGCTAGAGATTATACAGGGGCTAATGAAAAACTGTTTTTT. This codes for CSARDYTGANEKLFF.

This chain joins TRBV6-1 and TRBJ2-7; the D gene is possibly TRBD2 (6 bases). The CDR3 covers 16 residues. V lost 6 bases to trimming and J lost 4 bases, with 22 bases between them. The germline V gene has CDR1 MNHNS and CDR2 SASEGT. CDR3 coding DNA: TGTGCCAGCAGCTCTCCGGGAGCTGGGTCCCGTTACGAGCAGTACTTC. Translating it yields CASSSPGAGSRYEQYF.

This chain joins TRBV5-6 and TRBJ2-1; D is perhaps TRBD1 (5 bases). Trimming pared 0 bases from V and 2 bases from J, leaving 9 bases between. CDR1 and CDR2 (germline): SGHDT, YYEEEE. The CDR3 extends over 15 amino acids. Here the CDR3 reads CASSLVQAAYNEQFF. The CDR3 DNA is TGTGCCAGCAGCTTGGTACAGGCGGCCTACAATGAGCAGTTCTTC.

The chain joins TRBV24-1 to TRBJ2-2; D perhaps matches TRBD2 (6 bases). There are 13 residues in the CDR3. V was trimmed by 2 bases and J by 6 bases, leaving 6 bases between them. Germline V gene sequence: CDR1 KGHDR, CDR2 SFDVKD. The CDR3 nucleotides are TGTGCCACCAGTGATTCGGGGGCCGGGGAGCTGTTTTTT. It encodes CATSDSGAGELFF.

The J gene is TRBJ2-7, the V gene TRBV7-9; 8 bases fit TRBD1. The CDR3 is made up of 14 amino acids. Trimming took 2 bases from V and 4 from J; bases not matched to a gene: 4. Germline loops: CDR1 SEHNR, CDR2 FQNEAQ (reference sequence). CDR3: CASSLRTGRYEQYF. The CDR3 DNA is TGTGCCAGCAGCTTAAGGACAGGGAGGTACGAGCAGTACTTC.

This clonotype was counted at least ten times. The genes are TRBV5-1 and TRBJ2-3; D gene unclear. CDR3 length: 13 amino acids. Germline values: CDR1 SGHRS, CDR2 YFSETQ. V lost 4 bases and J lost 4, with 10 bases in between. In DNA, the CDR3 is TGCGCCAGCAGCCTGACGGTGGCAGATACGCAGTATTTT. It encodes CASSLTVADTQYF.

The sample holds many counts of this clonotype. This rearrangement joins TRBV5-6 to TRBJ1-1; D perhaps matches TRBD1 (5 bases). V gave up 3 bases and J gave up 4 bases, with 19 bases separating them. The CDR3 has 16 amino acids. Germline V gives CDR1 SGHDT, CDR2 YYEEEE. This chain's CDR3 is CASSSRLKGLSTEAFF. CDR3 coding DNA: TGTGCCAGCAGCTCACGGCTTAAGGGGCTGAGCACTGAAGCTTTCTTT. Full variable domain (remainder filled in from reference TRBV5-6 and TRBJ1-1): DAGVTQSPTHLIKTRGQQVTLRCSPKSGHDTVSWYQQALGQGPQFIFQYYEEEERQRGNFPDRFSGHQFPNYSSELNVNALLLGDSALYLCASSSRLKGLSTEAFFGQGTRLTVV.

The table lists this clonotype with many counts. The CDR3 DNA reads as TGTGCCAGCAGTTTAAAGCTAGCGGGGGGGCCGACGGAGACCCAGTACTTC. Protein: CASSLKLAGGPTETQYF. The J gene is TRBJ2-5, the V gene TRBV27; 12 positions match TRBD2. Germline CDR1 and CDR2: MNHEY and SMNVEV (reference sequence). The CDR3 has 17 residues. V was clipped by 2 bases and J by 5 bases; unmatched bases: 9.

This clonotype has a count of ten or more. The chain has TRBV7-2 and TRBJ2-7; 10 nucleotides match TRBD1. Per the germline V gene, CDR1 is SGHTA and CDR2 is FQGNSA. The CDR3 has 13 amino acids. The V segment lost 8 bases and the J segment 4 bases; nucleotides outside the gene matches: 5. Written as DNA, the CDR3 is TGTGCCAGCCGCCGGGACAGGGGTTACGAGCAGTACTTC. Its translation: CASRRDRGYEQYF.

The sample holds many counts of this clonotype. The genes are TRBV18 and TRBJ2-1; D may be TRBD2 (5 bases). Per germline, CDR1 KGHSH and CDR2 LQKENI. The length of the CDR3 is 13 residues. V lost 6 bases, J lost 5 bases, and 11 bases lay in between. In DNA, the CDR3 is TGTGCCAGCTCCCCGGGGAAAAACAATGAGCAGTTCTTC. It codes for CASSPGKNNEQFF.

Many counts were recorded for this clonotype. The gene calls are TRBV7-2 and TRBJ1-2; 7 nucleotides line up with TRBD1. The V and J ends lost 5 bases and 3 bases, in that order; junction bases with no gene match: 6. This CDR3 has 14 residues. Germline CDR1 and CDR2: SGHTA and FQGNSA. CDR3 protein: CASSPARGDYGYTF. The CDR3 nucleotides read TGTGCCAGCAGCCCAGCCAGGGGGGACTATGGCTACACCTTC.

The CDR3 nucleotides are TGTGCCAGCAGCCGATACAGAGAACAAGAGACCCAGTACTTC. Its protein product is CASSRYREQETQYF. The chain couples TRBV6-1 to TRBJ2-5; no firm D call. Trimming shortened V by 6 bases and J by 2 bases, and 13 bases separated the two germline ends. The length of the CDR3 is 14 residues. Germline V gene data show CDR1 as MNHNS and CDR2 as SASEGT.

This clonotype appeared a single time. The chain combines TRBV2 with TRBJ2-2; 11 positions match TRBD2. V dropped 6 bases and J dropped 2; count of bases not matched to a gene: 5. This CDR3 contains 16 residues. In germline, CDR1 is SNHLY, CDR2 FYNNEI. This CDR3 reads CASRASGGPNTGELFF. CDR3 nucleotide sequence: TGTGCCAGCAGGGCTAGCGGGGGGCCTAACACCGGGGAGCTGTTTTTT.